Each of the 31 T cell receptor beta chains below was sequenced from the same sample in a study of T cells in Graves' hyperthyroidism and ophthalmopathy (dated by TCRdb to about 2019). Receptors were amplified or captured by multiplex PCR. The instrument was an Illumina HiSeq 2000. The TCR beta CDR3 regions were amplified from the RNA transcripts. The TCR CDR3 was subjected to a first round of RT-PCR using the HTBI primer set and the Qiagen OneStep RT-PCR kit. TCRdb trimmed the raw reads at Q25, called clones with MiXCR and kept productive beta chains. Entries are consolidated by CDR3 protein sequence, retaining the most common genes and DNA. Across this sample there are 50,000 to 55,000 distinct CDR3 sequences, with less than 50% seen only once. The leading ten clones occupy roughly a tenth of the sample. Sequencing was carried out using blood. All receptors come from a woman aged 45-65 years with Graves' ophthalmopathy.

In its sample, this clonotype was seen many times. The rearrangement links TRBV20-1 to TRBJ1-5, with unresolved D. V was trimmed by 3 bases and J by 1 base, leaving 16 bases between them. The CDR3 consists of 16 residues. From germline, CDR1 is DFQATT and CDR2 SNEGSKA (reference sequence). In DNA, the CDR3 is TGCAGTGCTAGTGCTCGCCTGGGAAGAAGCAATCAGCCCCAGCATTTT. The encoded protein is CSASARLGRSNQPQHF.

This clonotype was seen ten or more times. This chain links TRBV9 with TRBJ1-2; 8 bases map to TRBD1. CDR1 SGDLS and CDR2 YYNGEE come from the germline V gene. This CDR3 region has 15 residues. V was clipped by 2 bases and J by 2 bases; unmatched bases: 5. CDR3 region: CASSVDRGGNYGYTF. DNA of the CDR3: TGTGCCAGCAGCGTCGACAGGGGAGGAAACTATGGCTACACCTTC.

The CDR3, as DNA: TGCAGCGTCAGTAGCAGCTCATCGGGACAGGGAGGACAGCCCCAGCATTTT. Translated, it gives CSVSSSSSGQGGQPQHF. The rearrangement joins TRBV29-1 to TRBJ1-5, with TRBD1 matching over 9 bases. The CDR3 loop spans 17 amino acids. Trimming at V came to 6 bases and at J to 7 bases, leaving 19 bases not matched to a gene. CDR1 and CDR2 from the germline V gene are SQVTM and ANQGSEA.

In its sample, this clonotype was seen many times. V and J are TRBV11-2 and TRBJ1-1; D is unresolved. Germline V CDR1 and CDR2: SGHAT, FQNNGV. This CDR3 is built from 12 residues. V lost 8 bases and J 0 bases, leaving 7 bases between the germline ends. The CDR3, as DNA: TGTGCCAGCCGCGACATGAACACTGAAGCTTTCTTT. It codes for CASRDMNTEAFF.

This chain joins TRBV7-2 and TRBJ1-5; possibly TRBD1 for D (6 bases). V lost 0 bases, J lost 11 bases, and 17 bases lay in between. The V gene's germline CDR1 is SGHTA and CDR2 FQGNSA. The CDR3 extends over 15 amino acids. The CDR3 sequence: CASSLARGFLQTQHF. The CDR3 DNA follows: TGTGCCAGCAGCTTAGCTAGGGGGTTCTTACAGACCCAGCATTTT.

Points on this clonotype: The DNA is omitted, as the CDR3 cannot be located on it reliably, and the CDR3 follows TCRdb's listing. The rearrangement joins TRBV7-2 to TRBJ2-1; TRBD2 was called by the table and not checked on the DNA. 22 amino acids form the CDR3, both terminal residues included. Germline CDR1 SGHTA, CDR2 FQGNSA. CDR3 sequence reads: CASSFYICSASHSGKSYNEQFF.

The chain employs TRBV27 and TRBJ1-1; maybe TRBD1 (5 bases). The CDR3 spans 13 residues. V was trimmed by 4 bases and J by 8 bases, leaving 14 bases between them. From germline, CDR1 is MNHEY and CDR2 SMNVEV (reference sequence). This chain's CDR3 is CASSSTGRKEAFF. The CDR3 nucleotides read TGTGCCAGCAGTTCAACGGGACGGAAGGAAGCTTTCTTT.

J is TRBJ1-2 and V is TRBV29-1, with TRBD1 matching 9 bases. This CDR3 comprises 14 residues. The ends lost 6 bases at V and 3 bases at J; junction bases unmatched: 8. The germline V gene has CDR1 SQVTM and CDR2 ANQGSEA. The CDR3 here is CSVGGQGKHYGYTF. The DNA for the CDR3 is TGCAGCGTCGGCGGACAGGGGAAGCACTATGGCTACACCTTC.

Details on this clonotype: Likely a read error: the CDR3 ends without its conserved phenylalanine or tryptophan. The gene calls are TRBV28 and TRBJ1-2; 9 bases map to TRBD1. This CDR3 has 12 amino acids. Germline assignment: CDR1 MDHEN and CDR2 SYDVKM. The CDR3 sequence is CVRGGTGRGYTL. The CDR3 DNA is TGTGTCAGGGGGGGGACAGGGCGTGGCTACACCTTA.

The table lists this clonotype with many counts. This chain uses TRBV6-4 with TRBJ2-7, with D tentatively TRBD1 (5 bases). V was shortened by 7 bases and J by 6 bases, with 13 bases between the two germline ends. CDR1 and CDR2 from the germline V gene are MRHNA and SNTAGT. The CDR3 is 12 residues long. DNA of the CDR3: TGTGCCAGCACAGGGTGGGTGCCCGAGCAGTACTTC. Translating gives CASTGWVPEQYF.

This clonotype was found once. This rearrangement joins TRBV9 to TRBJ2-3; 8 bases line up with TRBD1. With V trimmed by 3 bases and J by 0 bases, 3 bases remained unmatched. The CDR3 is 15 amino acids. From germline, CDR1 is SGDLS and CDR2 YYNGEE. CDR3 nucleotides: TGTGCCAGCAGCGCCAGGGGGCACAGCACAGATACGCAGTATTTT. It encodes CASSARGHSTDTQYF.

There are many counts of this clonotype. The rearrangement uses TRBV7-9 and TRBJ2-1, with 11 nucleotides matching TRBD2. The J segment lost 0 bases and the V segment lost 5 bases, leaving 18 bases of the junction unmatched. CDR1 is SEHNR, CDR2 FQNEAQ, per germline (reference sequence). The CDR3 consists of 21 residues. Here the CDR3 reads CASSTSRALAGGPSSYNEQFF. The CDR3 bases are TGTGCCAGCAGCACTTCTCGAGCTCTAGCGGGAGGCCCAAGCTCCTACAATGAGCAGTTCTTC.

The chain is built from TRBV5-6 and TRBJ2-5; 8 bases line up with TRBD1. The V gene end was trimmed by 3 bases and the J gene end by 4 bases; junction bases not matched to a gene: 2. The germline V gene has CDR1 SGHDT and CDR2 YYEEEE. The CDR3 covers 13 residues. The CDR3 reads CASSSDRVETQYF. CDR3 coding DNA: TGTGCCAGCAGCTCGGACAGGGTAGAGACCCAGTACTTC.

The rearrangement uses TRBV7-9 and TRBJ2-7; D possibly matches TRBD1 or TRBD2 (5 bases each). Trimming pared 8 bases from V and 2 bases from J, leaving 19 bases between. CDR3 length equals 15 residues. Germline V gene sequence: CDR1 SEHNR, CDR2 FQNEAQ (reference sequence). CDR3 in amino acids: CASGQTPGPAYEQYF. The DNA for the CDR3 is TGTGCCAGCGGCCAAACTCCGGGACCAGCCTACGAGCAGTACTTC. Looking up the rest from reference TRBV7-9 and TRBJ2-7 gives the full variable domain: DTGVSQNPRHKITKRGQNVTFRCDPISEHNRLYWYRQTLGQGPEFLTYFQNEAQLEKSRLLSDRFSAERPKGSFSTLEIQRTEQGDSAMYLCASGQTPGPAYEQYFGPGTRLTVT.

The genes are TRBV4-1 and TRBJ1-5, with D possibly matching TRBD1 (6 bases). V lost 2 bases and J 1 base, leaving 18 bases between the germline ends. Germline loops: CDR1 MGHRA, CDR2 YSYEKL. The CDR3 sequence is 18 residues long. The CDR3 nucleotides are TGCGCCAGCAGCCAAAAGACCCGGGGGGACATCAGCAATCAGCCCCAGCATTTT. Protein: CASSQKTRGDISNQPQHF.

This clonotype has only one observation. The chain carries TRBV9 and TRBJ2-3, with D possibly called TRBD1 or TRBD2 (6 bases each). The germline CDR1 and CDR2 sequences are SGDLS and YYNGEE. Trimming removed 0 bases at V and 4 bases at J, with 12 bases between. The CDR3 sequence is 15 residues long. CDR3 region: CASSVAGALSDTQYF. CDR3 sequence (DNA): TGTGCCAGCAGCGTAGCGGGGGCCCTTTCAGATACGCAGTATTTT.

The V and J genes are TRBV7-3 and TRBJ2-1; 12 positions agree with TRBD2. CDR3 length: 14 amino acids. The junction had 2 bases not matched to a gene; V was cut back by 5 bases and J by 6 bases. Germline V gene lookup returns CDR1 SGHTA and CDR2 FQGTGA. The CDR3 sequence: CASSPSGGANEQFF. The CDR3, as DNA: TGTGCCAGCAGCCCTAGCGGGGGGGCCAATGAGCAGTTCTTC.

This chain's CDR3 is CGARDDRQGDTQYF. The CDR3 DNA reads TGCGGGGCTAGAGACGATAGACAGGGAGATACGCAGTATTTT. The chain has TRBV20-1 and TRBJ2-3; 7 bases are shared with TRBD1. The V gene's germline CDR1 is DFQATT and CDR2 SNEGSKA (reference sequence). This CDR3 is built from 14 residues.

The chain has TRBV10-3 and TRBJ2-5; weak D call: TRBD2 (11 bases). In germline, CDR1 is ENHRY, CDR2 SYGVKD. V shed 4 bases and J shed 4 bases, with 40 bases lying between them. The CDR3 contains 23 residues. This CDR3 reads CAISVRQGALAGGRPSDIETQYF. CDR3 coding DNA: TGTGCCATCAGTGTCAGACAGGGGGCGTTAGCGGGAGGGAGGCCCTCCGATATAGAGACCCAGTACTTC.

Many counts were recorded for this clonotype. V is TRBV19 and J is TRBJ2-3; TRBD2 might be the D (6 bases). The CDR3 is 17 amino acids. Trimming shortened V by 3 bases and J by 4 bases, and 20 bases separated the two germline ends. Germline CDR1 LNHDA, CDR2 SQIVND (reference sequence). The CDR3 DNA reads TGTGCCAGTAGTATCCGGGCATGGGGGGAAGTACCAGATACGCAGTATTTT. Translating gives CASSIRAWGEVPDTQYF.

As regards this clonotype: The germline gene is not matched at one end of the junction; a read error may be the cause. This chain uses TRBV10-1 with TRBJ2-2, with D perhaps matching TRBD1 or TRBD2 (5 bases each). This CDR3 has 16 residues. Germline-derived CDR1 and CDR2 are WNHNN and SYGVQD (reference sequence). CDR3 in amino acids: CASSWGSDGPTGELFF. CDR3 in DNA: TGTGCCAGCAGTTGGGGGTCTGATGGGCCCACCGGGGAGCTGTTTTTT.

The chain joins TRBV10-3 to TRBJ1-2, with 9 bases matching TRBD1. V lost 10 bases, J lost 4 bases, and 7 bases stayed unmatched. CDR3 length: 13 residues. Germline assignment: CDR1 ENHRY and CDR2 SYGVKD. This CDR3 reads CATGGDRAYGYTF. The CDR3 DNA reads TGTGCCACTGGCGGGGACAGGGCCTATGGCTACACCTTC.

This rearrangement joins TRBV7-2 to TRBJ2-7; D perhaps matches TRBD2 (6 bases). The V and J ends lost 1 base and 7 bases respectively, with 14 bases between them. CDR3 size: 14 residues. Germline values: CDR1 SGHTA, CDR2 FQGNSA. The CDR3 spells CASSLGTARGEQYF. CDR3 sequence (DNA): TGTGCCAGCAGCTTAGGAACAGCGCGGGGTGAGCAGTACTTC.

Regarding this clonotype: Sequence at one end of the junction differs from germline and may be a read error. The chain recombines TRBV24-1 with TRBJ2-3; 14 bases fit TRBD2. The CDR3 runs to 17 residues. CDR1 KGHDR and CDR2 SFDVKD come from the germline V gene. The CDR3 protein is CATSDAGTSGSTDMQYF. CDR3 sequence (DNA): TGTGCCACCAGTGATGCCGGGACTAGCGGGAGCACAGATATGCAGTATTTT.

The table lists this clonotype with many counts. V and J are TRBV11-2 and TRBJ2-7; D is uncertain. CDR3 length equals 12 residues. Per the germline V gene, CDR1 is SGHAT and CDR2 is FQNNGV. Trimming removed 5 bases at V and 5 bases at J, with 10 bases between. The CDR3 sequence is CASSPGWNEQYF. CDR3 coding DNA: TGTGCCAGCAGCCCCGGGTGGAACGAGCAGTACTTC.

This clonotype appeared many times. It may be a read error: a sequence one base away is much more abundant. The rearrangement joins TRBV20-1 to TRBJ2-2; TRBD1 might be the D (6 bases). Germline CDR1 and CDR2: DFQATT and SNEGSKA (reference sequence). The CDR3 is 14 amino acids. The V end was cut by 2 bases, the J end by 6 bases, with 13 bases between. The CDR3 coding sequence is TGCAGTGCTAGACCTCACAGGGCTGCCGGGGAGCTGTTTTTT. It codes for CSARPHRAAGELFF.

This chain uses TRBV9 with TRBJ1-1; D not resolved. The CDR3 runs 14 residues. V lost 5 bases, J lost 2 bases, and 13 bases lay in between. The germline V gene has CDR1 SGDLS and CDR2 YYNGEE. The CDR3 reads CASRQPAANTEAFF. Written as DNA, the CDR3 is TGTGCCAGCAGGCAGCCCGCGGCAAACACTGAAGCTTTCTTT.

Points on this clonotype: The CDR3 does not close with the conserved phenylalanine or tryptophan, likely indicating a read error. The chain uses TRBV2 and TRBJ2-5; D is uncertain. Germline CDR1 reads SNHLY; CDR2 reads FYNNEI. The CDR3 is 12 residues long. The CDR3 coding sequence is TGTGACAGCTCGGTGGAACAAGAGACCCAGTACATC. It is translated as CDSSVEQETQYI.

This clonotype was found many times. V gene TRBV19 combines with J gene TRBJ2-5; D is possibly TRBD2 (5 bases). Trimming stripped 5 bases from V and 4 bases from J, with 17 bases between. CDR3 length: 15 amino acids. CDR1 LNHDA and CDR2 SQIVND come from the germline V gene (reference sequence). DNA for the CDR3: TGTGCCAGTAGTCCCACCGATACTAGTAGAGAGACCCAGTACTTC. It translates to CASSPTDTSRETQYF.

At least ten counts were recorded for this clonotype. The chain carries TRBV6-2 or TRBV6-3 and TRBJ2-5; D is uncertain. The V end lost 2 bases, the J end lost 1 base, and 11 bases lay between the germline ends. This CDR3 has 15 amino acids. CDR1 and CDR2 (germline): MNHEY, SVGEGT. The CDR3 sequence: CASSYPSGGQETQYF. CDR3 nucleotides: TGTGCCAGCAGTTACCCTAGTGGCGGCCAAGAGACCCAGTACTTC.

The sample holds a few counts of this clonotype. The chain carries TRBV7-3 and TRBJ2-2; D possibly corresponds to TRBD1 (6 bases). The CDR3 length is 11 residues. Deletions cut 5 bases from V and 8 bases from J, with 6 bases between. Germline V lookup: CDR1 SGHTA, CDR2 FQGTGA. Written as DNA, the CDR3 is TGTGCCAGCAGCGGGACAGGGGAGCTGTTTTTT. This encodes CASSGTGELFF.